The 18 T cell receptor beta chains below were found in one sample sequenced in a study of cytomegalovirus exposure and HLA in healthy donors. Both 60 Vbeta primers and 13 Jbeta primers went into the PCR. Here immunoSEQ multiplex PCR was the method, and the copy in TCRdb shows in-frame clones only, minus some. The table includes 130,000 to 150,000 clones, 80% detected once. Input material: PBMCs. The source is a male donor in good health and CMV-seronegative.

In its sample, this clone was seen a few times. The chain links TRBV6-6 to TRBJ1-5; D is unresolved. Germline-derived CDR1 and CDR2 are MNHNY and SVGAGI (reference sequence). The V end was cut by 2 bases, the J end by 7 bases, with 12 bases between. This CDR3 spans 14 amino acids. The CDR3 coding sequence is TGTGCCAGCAGTTACCCCTCCCCGGGACAGCCCCAGCATTTT. It encodes CASSYPSPGQPQHF.

The chain has TRBV7-9 and TRBJ1-2; TRBD1 matches at 7 bases. V dropped 5 bases and J dropped 8; count of bases not matched to a gene: 8. The germline CDR1 and CDR2 sequences are SEHNR and FQNEAQ (reference sequence). The CDR3 has 13 residues. CDR3 in amino acids: CASSPLRGLGYTF. Written as DNA, the CDR3 is TGTGCCAGCAGCCCCTTGAGGGGGCTAGGCTACACCTTC.

V is TRBV7-8 and J is TRBJ2-3; D remains unclear. The CDR3 has 12 residues. The V and J ends lost 5 bases and 5 bases respectively, with 8 bases between them. Germline V gene data show CDR1 as SGHVS and CDR2 as FQNEAQ. Here the CDR3 DNA reads TGTGCCAGCAGCCCAAGCCGAGATACGCAGTATTTT. This encodes CASSPSRDTQYF.

The rearrangement joins TRBV6-5 to TRBJ1-5; unclear D gene. This CDR3 contains 15 residues. Trimming stripped 5 bases from V and 1 base from J, with 12 bases between. The germline CDR1 and CDR2 sequences are MNHEY and SVGAGI. The CDR3 sequence is CASSLGRESNQPQHF. CDR3 nucleotide sequence: TGTGCCAGCAGTCTCGGACGGGAGAGCAATCAGCCCCAGCATTTT.

The rearrangement joins TRBV28 to TRBJ1-5; no firm D call. The CDR3 has 16 amino acids. Trimming took off 6 bases at V and 2 bases at J, with 17 bases between the two ends. Germline assignment: CDR1 MDHEN and CDR2 SYDVKM. The CDR3 DNA reads TGTGCCAGCAGCCGGGATCGGGTCCTCGGCAATCAGCCCCAGCATTTT. Protein sequence: CASSRDRVLGNQPQHF.

The chain joins TRBV27 to TRBJ1-2, with unresolved D. The V gene's germline CDR1 is MNHEY and CDR2 SMNVEV (reference sequence). V dropped 5 bases and J dropped 4 bases, with 14 bases sitting between them. The CDR3 totals 14 residues. The chain's CDR3 is CASSPQTESYGYTF. Here the CDR3 DNA reads TGTGCCAGCAGTCCACAGACGGAAAGCTATGGCTACACCTTC.

The V and J genes are TRBV4-3 and TRBJ2-2; TRBD1 matches 9 bases. Germline loops: CDR1 LGHNA, CDR2 YSLEER. V lost 0 bases, J lost 7 bases, and 9 bases stayed unmatched. The CDR3 is 17 amino acids. The CDR3 loop is CASSQDLGDRDHGELFF. CDR3 DNA sequence: TGCGCCAGCAGCCAAGATCTAGGGGACAGGGATCACGGGGAGCTGTTTTTT.

This clone was seen more than once but under ten times. The rearrangement joins TRBV28 to TRBJ1-2, with D uncertain. CDR3 length: 15 residues. CDR1 and CDR2 (germline): MDHEN, SYDVKM. V was trimmed by 4 bases and J by 0 bases, leaving 12 bases between them. The CDR3 nucleotides read TGTGCCAGCAGTTCTCGAGGGATTGCTAACTATGGCTACACCTTC. This sequence encodes CASSSRGIANYGYTF.

This chain connects TRBV7-2 to TRBJ1-5; 7 positions match TRBD1. After removal of 5 bases from V and 1 base from J, the junction contained 5 bases not matched to a gene. Germline CDR1 reads SGHTA; CDR2 reads FQGNSA. The CDR3 has 15 amino acids. CDR3 bases: TGTGCCAGCAGCCCTATACAGGGGAGCAATCAGCCCCAGCATTTT. Protein: CASSPIQGSNQPQHF.

The genes are TRBV7-2 and TRBJ2-5; 13 nucleotides agree with TRBD2. CDR3 length: 15 residues. The germline V gene encodes CDR1 SGHTA and CDR2 FQGNSA. The ends lost 3 bases at V and 7 bases at J; junction bases unmatched: 5. The CDR3 region has the DNA TGTGCCAGCAGCTTGGGAGGACTAGCGGGGGCGACCCAGTACTTC. It encodes CASSLGGLAGATQYF.

The V call is TRBV4-3, the J call TRBJ2-6; D not certain. V dropped 0 bases and J dropped 8 bases, with 8 bases sitting between them. The CDR3 contains 14 residues. CDR1 and CDR2 (germline): LGHNA, YSLEER. CDR3 protein: CASSQELSTNVLTF. CDR3 bases: TGCGCCAGCAGCCAAGAACTTTCGACCAACGTCCTGACTTTC.

This chain links TRBV5-8 with TRBJ1-2; D is undetermined. The CDR3 has 12 residues. Germline CDR1 and CDR2: SGHTS and YDEGEE. The ends were cut back, 4 bases at V and 3 bases at J, with 7 bases in the middle. CDR3 nucleotides: TGTGCCAGCAGCCGTTCTGACTATGGCTACACCTTC. Its translation is CASSRSDYGYTF.

This sequence joins TRBV19 and TRBJ2-5; maybe TRBD2 (6 bases). In germline, CDR1 is LNHDA, CDR2 SQIVND (reference sequence). The CDR3 runs to 16 residues. Trimming removed 4 bases at V and 1 base at J, with 16 bases between. CDR3 loop: CASSNTYRDFQETQYF. The CDR3 coding sequence is TGTGCCAGTAGTAACACATACCGGGACTTCCAAGAGACCCAGTACTTC.

The chain links TRBV4-3 to TRBJ1-2; D uncertain. CDR3 size: 14 residues. Germline CDR1 reads LGHNA; CDR2 reads YSLEER. With 0 bases removed from V and 8 bases from J, the gap between germline ends came to 13 bases. The CDR3 DNA is TGCGCCAGCAGCCAAGAGTTCCGGGGTGGAGGCTACACCTTC. Its translation is CASSQEFRGGGYTF.

In nucleotides, the CDR3 is TGTGCCAGTAGTATGAGTAGGGGGCGTTCGAACACCGGGGAGCTGTTTTTT. Its translation is CASSMSRGRSNTGELFF. V gene TRBV19 combines with J gene TRBJ2-2; 7 nucleotides line up with TRBD1. With 3 bases clipped from V and 0 bases from J, the junction kept 7 bases outside the gene matches. Germline assignment: CDR1 LNHDA and CDR2 SQIVND (reference sequence). The CDR3 extends over 17 amino acids.

This sequence joins TRBV30 and TRBJ2-5; a weak D match, TRBD1 (6 bases). Near its end, the DNA agrees better with TRBJ2-7, so the J call may be wrong. The CDR3 is made up of 13 amino acids. Germline CDR1 GTSNPN, CDR2 SVGIG (reference sequence). The CDR3 sequence: CAWIGPGAYEQYF. CDR3 DNA sequence: TGTGCCTGGATAGGGCCAGGGGCCTACGAGCAGTACTTC.

The chain has TRBV10-3 and TRBJ1-1, with D perhaps TRBD1 (6 bases). This CDR3 comprises 14 residues. Deletions cut 9 bases from V and 10 bases from J, with 24 bases between. Germline-derived CDR1 and CDR2 are ENHRY and SYGVKD. The CDR3, as DNA: TGTGCCATACACACCATGGACAGTCAGATGGGAGCTTTCTTT. Its translation is CAIHTMDSQMGAFF.

V and J are TRBV28 and TRBJ1-5; the D is unclear. This CDR3 is built from 15 residues. Germline V gene lookup returns CDR1 MDHEN and CDR2 SYDVKM. Trimming took off 8 bases at V and 4 bases at J, with 18 bases between the two ends. CDR3 amino acids: CASLTRRGNNQPQHF. The DNA for the CDR3 is TGTGCCAGCCTTACACGGAGAGGGAATAATCAGCCCCAGCATTTT.